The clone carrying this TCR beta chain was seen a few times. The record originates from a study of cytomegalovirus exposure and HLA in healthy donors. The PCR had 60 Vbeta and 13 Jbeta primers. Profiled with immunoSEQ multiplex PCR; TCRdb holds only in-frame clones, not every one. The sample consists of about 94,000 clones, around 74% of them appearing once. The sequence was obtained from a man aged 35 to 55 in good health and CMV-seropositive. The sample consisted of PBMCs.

The CDR3 DNA follows: TGCGCCAGCAGTGAGTCGAAGGGGGACAGGGTCGGAGAAAAACTGTTTTTT. It yields the protein CASSESKGDRVGEKLFF. The chain links TRBV10-2 to TRBJ1-4, with 9 bases matching TRBD1. Germline V gene data show CDR1 as WSHSY and CDR2 as SAAADI. The CDR3 contains 17 residues. V gave up 0 bases and J gave up 8 bases; unmatched junction bases: 10.